This entry describes one T cell receptor beta chain. CDR3 size: 13 residues. Trimming pared 5 bases from V and 2 bases from J, leaving 9 bases between. From germline, CDR1 is LNHDA and CDR2 SQIVND (reference sequence). The sample comes from a study of T cell changes during pregnancy in multiple sclerosis. The assay was immunoSEQ multiplex PCR, and TCRdb's table has in-frame clones only and misses some. The sample lists tens of thousands of clones; around 92% were seen once. The V call is TRBV19, the J call TRBJ1-2; D may be TRBD1 (6 bases). Material: peripheral blood. The receptor was isolated from a female donor with multiple sclerosis, enrolled in a pregnancy study. In DNA form, the CDR3 reads TGTGCCAGTAGTTGGACAGAGAACTATGGCTACACCTTC. Translated, it gives CASSWTENYGYTF.